This is a list of T cell receptor beta chains from one sample in a study of cytomegalovirus exposure and HLA in healthy donors. Generated by immunoSEQ multiplex PCR, the TCRdb table keeps only in-frame clones and is missing some. This sample has 60,000 to 65,000 clones; 75% occur once, and the top ten carry around a quarter. The sequenced sample consisted of PBMCs. The origin of the receptors is a woman between 40 and 55 years old in good health and CMV-seropositive. CDR3s include the opening cysteine and the closing phenylalanine or tryptophan. D genes are given only for firm matches. Not every row has a clone size; where given, it reads once, few, many or a size class.

D gene: TRBD1; V gene: TRBV9; J gene: TRBJ1-3; clone size: -; CDR3 protein: CASSSGQGSGNTIYF; CDR3 DNA: TGTGCCAGCAGCTCCGGACAGGGGTCGGGAAACACCATATATTTT
D gene: -; V gene: TRBV29-1; J gene: TRBJ1-5; clone size: -; CDR3 protein: CLGEEGNQPQHF; CDR3 DNA: TGCCTGGGGGAGGAAGGCAATCAGCCCCAGCATTTT
D gene: -; V gene: TRBV15; J gene: TRBJ2-7; clone size: -; CDR3 protein: CATSYVMGGEQYF; CDR3 DNA: TGTGCCACCAGCTACGTAATGGGAGGCGAGCAGTACTTC
D gene: TRBD1; V gene: TRBV7-9; J gene: TRBJ1-2; clone size: -; CDR3 protein: CASSPGQQSGYTF; CDR3 DNA: TGTGCCAGCAGCCCGGGACAGCAAAGTGGCTACACCTTC
D gene: TRBD1; V gene: TRBV27; J gene: TRBJ1-1; clone size: -; CDR3 protein: CASSSRTGLMNTEAFF; CDR3 DNA: TGTGCCAGCAGTTCCCGGACAGGGCTCATGAACACTGAAGCTTTCTTT
D gene: TRBD2; V gene: TRBV11-3; J gene: TRBJ2-1; clone size: -; CDR3 protein: CASSRPGTSGGDEQFF; CDR3 DNA: TGTGCCAGCAGCCGGCCCGGGACTAGCGGGGGGGATGAGCAGTTCTTC
D gene: TRBD1; V gene: TRBV30; J gene: TRBJ1-5; clone size: -; CDR3 protein: CAWSTYWDSQAGQPQHF; CDR3 DNA: TGTGCCTGGAGCACCTATTGGGACAGCCAGGCCGGGCAGCCCCAGCATTTT
D gene: TRBD2; V gene: TRBV29-1; J gene: TRBJ2-7; clone size: few; CDR3 protein: CSALAGGYEQYF; CDR3 DNA: TGCAGCGCGCTAGCGGGGGGGTACGAGCAGTACTTC
D gene: -; V gene: TRBV5-1; J gene: TRBJ2-7; clone size: -; CDR3 protein: CASSPGQAEGQYF; CDR3 DNA: TGCGCCAGCAGCCCTGGACAGGCGGAGGGGCAGTACTTC
D gene: -; V gene: TRBV6-5; J gene: TRBJ1-1; clone size: few; CDR3 protein: CASSTQKSNTEAFF; CDR3 DNA: TGTGCCAGCAGCACCCAGAAATCGAACACTGAAGCTTTCTTT
D gene: TRBD1; V gene: TRBV6-1; J gene: TRBJ2-7; clone size: -; CDR3 protein: CASSVLWGQGRSSGEQYF; CDR3 DNA: TGTGCCAGCAGTGTATTGTGGGGACAGGGAAGATCATCGGGCGAGCAGTACTTC
D gene: TRBD2; V gene: TRBV7-9; J gene: TRBJ2-7; clone size: -; CDR3 protein: CASSPPGGAYEQYF; CDR3 DNA: TGTGCCAGCAGCCCCCCCGGGGGGGCCTACGAGCAGTACTTC